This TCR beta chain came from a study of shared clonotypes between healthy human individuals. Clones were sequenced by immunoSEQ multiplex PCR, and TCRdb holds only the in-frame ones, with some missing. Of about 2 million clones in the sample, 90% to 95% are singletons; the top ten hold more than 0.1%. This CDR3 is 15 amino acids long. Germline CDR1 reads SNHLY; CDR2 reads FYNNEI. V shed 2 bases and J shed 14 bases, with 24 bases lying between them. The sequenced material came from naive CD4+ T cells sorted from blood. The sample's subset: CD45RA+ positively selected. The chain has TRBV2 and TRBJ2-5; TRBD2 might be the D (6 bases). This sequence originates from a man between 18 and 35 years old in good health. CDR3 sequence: CASSESPPGGPTRYF. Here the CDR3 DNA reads TGTGCCAGCAGTGAATCTCCCCCCGGGGGACCCACCAGATACTTC.